This note documents a single T cell receptor beta chain sequence. This clone's antigen is unknown. No base-level quality is on record; no much larger clone is a single base apart. Clipping removes 5 bases from V and 3 bases from J, with 11 as the unmatched junction base count. The cysteine opens and the phenylalanine closes a CDR3 of 16 amino acids. CDR3 DNA only is kept here, 48 bases in frame from base 1. From the germline V gene, CDR1 is ENHRY and CDR2 is SYGVKD. The sample is drawn from a study of radiotherapy plus CTLA-4 blockade in lung cancer listed by TCRdb under 2018. With regard to the full study: Objective responses occurred in roughly a sixth of enrolled patients, and about 30% achieved disease control.

The library came from the immunoSEQ multiplex PCR assay. Not all clones reach the TCRdb copy of this immuneACCESS table, which keeps in-frame sequences only. Checked studies attribute under half of the gap to unresolved V genes and leave the rest unexplained. This sample gives about 88,000 clones in total; about three quarters of them show up just once. The leading ten clones occupy around 15% of the sample. The study evaluated CTLA-4 blockade (ipilimumab) given together with focal radiation therapy in patients who had chemo-refractory metastatic non-small-cell lung cancer. Overall study outcomes, separate from this receptor: The strongest predictors of response, as reported, were early dynamic changes in blood T cell clones along with a rise in serum interferon-beta after radiation. TCR clones derived from tumors expanded in peripheral blood after treatment with radiotherapy and ipilimumab.

This receptor chain uses TRBV10-3 and TRBJ1-1, with 8 central nucleotides matching TRBD1. Sequenced material: peripheral blood, taken from a patient treated with radiotherapy plus ipilimumab. This receptor was taken from a human donor with non-small cell lung cancer that progressed on radiotherapy plus ipilimumab. The sequence in DNA is TGTGCCATCAGTCCCTTTTCCGGACAGGGCGACACTGAAGCTTTCTTT. Its protein is CAISPFSGQGDTEAFF.